This TCR beta chain was obtained from a study of blood T cell repertoires in COVID-19. V dropped 3 bases and J dropped 2 bases, with 11 bases sitting between them. CDR3 length equals 15 residues. Per germline, CDR1 SNHLY and CDR2 FYNNEI. This table comes from immunoSEQ multiplex PCR, and its TCRdb copy is limited to in-frame clones, with some not included. Among about 42,000 clones, 70% to 90% were seen once, and the ten largest hold roughly an eighth. The V gene is TRBV2, the J gene TRBJ2-1; D is perhaps TRBD1 (5 bases). The sequenced material came from peripheral blood. This TCR came from a woman between 65 and 79 years old in a cohort sampled during active COVID-19. CDR3 nucleotide sequence: TGTGCCAGCAGTGAGATAAAGGGGCCCTACAATGAGCAGTTCTTC. Its translation: CASSEIKGPYNEQFF.